These 6 T cell receptor beta chains came from one sample sequenced in a study of shared clonotypes between healthy human individuals. Positive CCR7 selection of CD45RO-negative cells yielded the naive CD8 cells, and terminally differentiated effector memory CD45RA+ cells were excluded. Profiling relied on immunoSEQ multiplex PCR, and the TCRdb table lists in-frame clones only, not all of them. The table includes over 2 million clones, approximately 95% detected once. The sequencing sample was made of naive CD8+ T cells sorted from blood. Receptors were obtained from a man aged 18 to 30 in good health.

The gene calls are TRBV9 and TRBJ2-5, with TRBD2 matching 10 bases. The CDR3 is 15 amino acids. V trimming: 3 bases; J trimming: 2 bases; junction bases outside the gene matches: 4. Germline CDR1 is SGDLS and CDR2 is YYNGEE. The CDR3 protein is CASSGSSGGQETQYF. Written as DNA, the CDR3 is TGTGCCAGCAGCGGCTCTAGCGGGGGTCAAGAGACCCAGTACTTC.

This chain joins TRBV27 and TRBJ2-3, with 8 bases identical to TRBD2. The V gene end was trimmed by 2 bases and the J gene end by 0 bases; junction bases not matched to a gene: 1. CDR1 and CDR2 from the germline V gene are MNHEY and SMNVEV (reference sequence). The CDR3 contains 15 residues. The CDR3 loop is CASSLAGGSTDTQYF. CDR3 nucleotides: TGTGCCAGCAGTTTAGCGGGGGGCAGCACAGATACGCAGTATTTT.

This sequence joins TRBV6-5 and TRBJ2-3; D is possibly TRBD1 or TRBD2 (6 bases each). This CDR3 region has 15 residues. Germline V lookup: CDR1 MNHEY, CDR2 SVGAGI. V was pared by 0 bases and J by 4 bases, with 11 bases between. The CDR3 DNA is TGTGCCAGCAGTTACTCGGGGGGCGAAGCAGATACGCAGTATTTT. Protein product: CASSYSGGEADTQYF.

This rearrangement joins TRBV12-5 to TRBJ2-5, with 10 bases identical to TRBD2. CDR1 and CDR2 from the germline V gene are LGHNT and FRNRAP. This CDR3 is 17 amino acids long. V was clipped by 1 base and J by 3 bases; unmatched bases: 8. CDR3 bases: TGTGCTAGTGGTTTGGCTTCTCAACTAGCGGGAAAAGAGACCCAGTACTTC. Its translation: CASGLASQLAGKETQYF.

The J gene is TRBJ1-5, the V gene TRBV6-6; possibly TRBD1 for D (5 bases). CDR3 size: 13 residues. V was shortened by 8 bases and J by 7 bases, with 15 bases between the two germline ends. Germline CDR1 and CDR2: MNHNY and SVGAGI (reference sequence). The CDR3 nucleotides are TGTGCCAGCCGAGGGCAGGGTGGACAGCCCCAGCATTTT. Translated, it gives CASRGQGGQPQHF.

This sequence joins TRBV7-9 and TRBJ1-4, with no clear D. Trimming shortened V by 1 base and J by 10 bases, and 10 bases separated the two germline ends. CDR3 size: 13 residues. From germline, CDR1 is SEHNR and CDR2 FQNEAQ (reference sequence). The CDR3 coding sequence is TGTGCCAGCAGCTTAGGGCCCGACGGAAAACTGTTTTTT. Translating gives CASSLGPDGKLFF.